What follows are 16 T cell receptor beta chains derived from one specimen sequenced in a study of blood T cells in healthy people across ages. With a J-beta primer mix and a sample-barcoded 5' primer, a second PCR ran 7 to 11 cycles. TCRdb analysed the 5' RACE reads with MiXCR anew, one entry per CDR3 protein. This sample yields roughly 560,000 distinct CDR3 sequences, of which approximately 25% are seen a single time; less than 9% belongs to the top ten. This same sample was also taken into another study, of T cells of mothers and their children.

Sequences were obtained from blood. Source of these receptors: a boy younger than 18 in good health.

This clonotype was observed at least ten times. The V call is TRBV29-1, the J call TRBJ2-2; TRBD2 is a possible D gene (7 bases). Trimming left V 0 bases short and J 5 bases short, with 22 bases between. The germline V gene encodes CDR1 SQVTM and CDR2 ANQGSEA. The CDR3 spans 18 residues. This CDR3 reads CSVEDKGGTPGGTGELFF. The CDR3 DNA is TGCAGCGTTGAAGATAAGGGGGGCACTCCCGGGGGGACCGGGGAGCTGTTTTTT.

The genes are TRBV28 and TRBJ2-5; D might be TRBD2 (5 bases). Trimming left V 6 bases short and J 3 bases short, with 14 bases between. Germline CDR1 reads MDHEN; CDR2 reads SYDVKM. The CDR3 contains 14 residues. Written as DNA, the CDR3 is TGTGCCAGCAGCATGACCGGACTGGAAGAGACCCAGTACTTC. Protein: CASSMTGLEETQYF. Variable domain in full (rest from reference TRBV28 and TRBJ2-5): DVKVTQSSRYLVKRTGEKVFLECVQDMDHENMFWYRQDPGLGLRLIYFSYDVKMKEKGDIPEGYSVSREKKERFSLILESASTNQTSMYLCASSMTGLEETQYFGPGTRLLVL.

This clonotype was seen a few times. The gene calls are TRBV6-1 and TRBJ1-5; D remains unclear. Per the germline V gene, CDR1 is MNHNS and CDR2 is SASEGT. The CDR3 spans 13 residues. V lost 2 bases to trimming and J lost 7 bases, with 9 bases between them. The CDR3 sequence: CASSEIERQPQHF. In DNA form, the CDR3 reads TGTGCCAGCAGTGAAATAGAACGGCAGCCCCAGCATTTT.

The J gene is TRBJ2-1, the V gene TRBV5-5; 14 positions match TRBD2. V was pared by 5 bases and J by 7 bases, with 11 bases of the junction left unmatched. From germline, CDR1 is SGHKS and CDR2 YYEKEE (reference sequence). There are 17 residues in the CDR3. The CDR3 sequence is CASRFGTSGGRGNEQFF. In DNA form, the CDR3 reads TGTGCCAGCAGATTCGGGACTAGCGGGGGCCGTGGGAATGAGCAGTTCTTC.

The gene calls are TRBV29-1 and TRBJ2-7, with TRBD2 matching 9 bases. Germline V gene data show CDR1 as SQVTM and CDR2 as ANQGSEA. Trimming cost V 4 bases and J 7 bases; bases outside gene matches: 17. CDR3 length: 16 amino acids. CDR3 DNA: TGCAGCGTTGCTTACCTAATTTTGAGCGGGAGGATTGAGCAGTACTTC. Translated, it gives CSVAYLILSGRIEQYF.

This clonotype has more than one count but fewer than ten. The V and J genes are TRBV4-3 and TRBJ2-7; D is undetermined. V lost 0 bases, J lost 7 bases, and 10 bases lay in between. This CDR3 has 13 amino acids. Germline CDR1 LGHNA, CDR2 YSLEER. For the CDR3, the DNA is TGCGCCAGCAGCCAAGACAAGGCGCTGGAGCAGTACTTC. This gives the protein CASSQDKALEQYF.

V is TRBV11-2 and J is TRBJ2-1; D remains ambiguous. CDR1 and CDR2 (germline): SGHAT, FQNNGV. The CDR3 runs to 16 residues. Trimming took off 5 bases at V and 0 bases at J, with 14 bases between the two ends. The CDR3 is CASSPGRRVSYNEQFF. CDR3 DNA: TGTGCCAGCAGCCCCGGGCGCCGTGTCTCCTACAATGAGCAGTTCTTC.

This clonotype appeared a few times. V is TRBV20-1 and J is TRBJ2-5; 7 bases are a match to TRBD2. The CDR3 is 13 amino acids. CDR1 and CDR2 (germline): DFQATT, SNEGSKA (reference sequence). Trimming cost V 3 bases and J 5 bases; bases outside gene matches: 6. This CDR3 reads CSASRSGAETQYF. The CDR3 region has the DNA TGCAGTGCTAGTCGCAGCGGGGCGGAGACCCAGTACTTC.

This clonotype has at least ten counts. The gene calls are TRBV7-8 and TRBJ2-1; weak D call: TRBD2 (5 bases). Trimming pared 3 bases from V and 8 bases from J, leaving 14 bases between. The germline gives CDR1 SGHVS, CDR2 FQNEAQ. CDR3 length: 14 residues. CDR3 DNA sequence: TGTGCCAGCAGCTTGAGTCTAGCCCACGATGAGCAGTTCTTC. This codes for CASSLSLAHDEQFF.

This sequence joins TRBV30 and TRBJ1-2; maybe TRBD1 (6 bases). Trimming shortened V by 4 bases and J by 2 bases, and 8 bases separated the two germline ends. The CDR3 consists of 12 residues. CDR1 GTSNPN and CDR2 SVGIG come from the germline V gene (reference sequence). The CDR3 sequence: CAWTGENYGYTF. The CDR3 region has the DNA TGTGCCTGGACAGGGGAGAACTATGGCTACACCTTC. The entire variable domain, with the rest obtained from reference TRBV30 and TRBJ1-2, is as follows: SQTIHQWPATLVQPVGSPLSLECTVEGTSNPNLYWYRQAAGRGLQLLFYSVGIGQISSEVPQNLSASRPQDRQFILSSKKLLLSDSGFYLCAWTGENYGYTFGSGTRLTVV.

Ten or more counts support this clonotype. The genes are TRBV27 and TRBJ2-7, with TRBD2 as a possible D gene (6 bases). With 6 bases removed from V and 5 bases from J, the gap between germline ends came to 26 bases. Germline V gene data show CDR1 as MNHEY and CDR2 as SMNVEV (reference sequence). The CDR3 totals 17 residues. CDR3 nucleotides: TGTGCCAGCAGCCTGCGGCGGGACCCCCTCTTCAGGGACGAGCAGTACTTC. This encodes CASSLRRDPLFRDEQYF.

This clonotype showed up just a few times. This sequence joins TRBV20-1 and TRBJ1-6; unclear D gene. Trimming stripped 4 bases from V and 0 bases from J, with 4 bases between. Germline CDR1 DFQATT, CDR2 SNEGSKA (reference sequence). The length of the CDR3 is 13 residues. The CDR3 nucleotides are TGCAGTGCTACCGGCTCCTATAATTCACCCCTCCACTTT. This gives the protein CSATGSYNSPLHF.

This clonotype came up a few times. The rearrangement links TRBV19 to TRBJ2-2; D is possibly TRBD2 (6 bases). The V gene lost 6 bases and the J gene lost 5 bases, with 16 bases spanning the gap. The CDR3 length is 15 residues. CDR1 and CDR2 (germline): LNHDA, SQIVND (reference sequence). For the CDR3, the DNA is TGTGCCAGTAGCTGGGGGACTGGTTCTACCGGGGAGCTGTTTTTT. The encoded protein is CASSWGTGSTGELFF.

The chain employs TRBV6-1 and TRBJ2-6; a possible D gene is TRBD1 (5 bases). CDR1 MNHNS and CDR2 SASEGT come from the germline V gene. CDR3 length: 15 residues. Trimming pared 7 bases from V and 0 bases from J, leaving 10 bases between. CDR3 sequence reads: CASTGGHSGANVLTF. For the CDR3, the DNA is TGTGCCAGCACCGGCGGACACTCTGGGGCCAACGTCCTGACTTTC.

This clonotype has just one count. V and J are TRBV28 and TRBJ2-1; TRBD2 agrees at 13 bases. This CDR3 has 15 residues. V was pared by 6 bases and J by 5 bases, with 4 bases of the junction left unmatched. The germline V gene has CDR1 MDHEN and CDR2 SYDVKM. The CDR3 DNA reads TGTGCCAGCAGACCACTAGCGGGAGGGCACAATGAGCAGTTCTTC. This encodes CASRPLAGGHNEQFF.

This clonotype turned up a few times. The CDR3 loop reads CSANTRGHLQETQYF. The CDR3 nucleotides read TGCAGTGCTAATACGCGGGGACACCTCCAAGAGACCCAGTACTTC. The V gene is TRBV20-1, the J gene TRBJ2-5, with D possibly being TRBD1 or TRBD2 (6 bases each). V dropped 4 bases and J dropped 1 base, with 16 bases sitting between them. Germline CDR1 DFQATT, CDR2 SNEGSKA (reference sequence). There are 15 residues in the CDR3.